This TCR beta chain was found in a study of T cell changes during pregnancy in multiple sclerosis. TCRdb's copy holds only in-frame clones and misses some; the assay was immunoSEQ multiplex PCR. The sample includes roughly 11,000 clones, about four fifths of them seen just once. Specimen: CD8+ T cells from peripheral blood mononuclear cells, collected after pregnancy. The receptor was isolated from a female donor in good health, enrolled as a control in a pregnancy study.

CDR3 residues: CASSRKRGISGYEQYF. The CDR3 nucleotides are TGTGCCAGCAGTCGAAAGAGAGGGATTTCGGGCTACGAGCAGTACTTC. The V call is TRBV6-6, the J call TRBJ2-7, with a weak D call TRBD2 (5 bases). The germline V gene encodes CDR1 MNHNY and CDR2 SVGAGI (reference sequence). There are 16 residues in the CDR3. V was shortened by 5 bases and J by 3 bases, with 20 bases between the two germline ends.